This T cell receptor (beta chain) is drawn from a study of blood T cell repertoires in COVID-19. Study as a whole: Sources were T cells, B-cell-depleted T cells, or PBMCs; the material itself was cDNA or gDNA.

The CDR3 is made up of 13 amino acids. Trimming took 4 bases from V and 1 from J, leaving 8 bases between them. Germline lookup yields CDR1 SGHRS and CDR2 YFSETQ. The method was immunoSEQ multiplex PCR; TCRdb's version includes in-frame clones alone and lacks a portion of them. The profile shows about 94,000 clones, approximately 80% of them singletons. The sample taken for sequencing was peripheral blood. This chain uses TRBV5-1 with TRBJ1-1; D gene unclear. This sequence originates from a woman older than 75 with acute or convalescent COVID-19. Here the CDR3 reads CASSLYRNTEAFF. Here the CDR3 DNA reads TGCGCCAGCAGCCTGTACAGGAACACTGAAGCTTTCTTT.